The clone carrying this T cell receptor (beta chain) has only one observation. The source of the sample is a study of blood T cell repertoires in COVID-19. Turning to the study itself: From the United States, Italy and Spain came samples of acute and convalescent COVID-19. The cDNA or gDNA used as material had been derived from T cells, B-cell-depleted T cells, or PBMCs.

As processed by the authors: Counts of nucleated cells, estimated from reference gene primer amplification, were obtained. Libraries were prepared by immunoSEQ multiplex PCR; TCRdb keeps only in-frame clonotypes and omits some of them. That table gives V, J and clone size, and the DNA gave D and trimming. The repertoire consists of about 89,000 clones, with 88% occurring once and the leading ten covering approximately 0.5%. The CDR3 consists of 17 residues. Per germline, CDR1 SGHDT and CDR2 YYEEEE. V dropped 0 bases and J dropped 7 bases, with 17 bases sitting between them. The sequenced material came from peripheral blood. The source is a man in his sixties with acute or convalescent COVID-19. The gene calls are TRBV5-6 and TRBJ1-6; D may be TRBD1 (5 bases). The CDR3 is CASSLEVRGAVNSPLHF. DNA of the CDR3: TGTGCCAGCAGCTTGGAGGTACGCGGGGCAGTGAATTCACCCCTCCACTTT.